This is a list of T cell receptor beta chains from one sample in a study of blood T cell repertoires in COVID-19. Sequencing used immunoSEQ multiplex PCR; TCRdb keeps in-frame clones, though not all of them. The sample consists of about 92,000 clones, less than 85% of them appearing once. What was sequenced was peripheral blood. These receptors were collected from a man aged 50-60 years who had recovered from COVID-19. CDR3s include the opening cysteine and the closing phenylalanine or tryptophan. A D gene is named only where the DNA matches it firmly. Only part of the rows carry a size: once, few, many, or a class if the clone is expanded.

>TRBV18|NA|TRBJ2-1|15|TRBD1
CASSGGQGGLHEQFF
TGTGCCAGCTCAGGTGGACAGGGAGGCCTGCATGAGCAGTTCTTC
>TRBV5-8|NA|TRBJ1-2|14|NA
CASSSGQSGRGYTF
TGTGCCAGCAGCTCCGGACAGTCCGGGCGCGGCTACACCTTC
>TRBV2|NA|TRBJ2-2|15|NA
CASIPEASYTGELFF
TGTGCCAGCATTCCGGAAGCGAGCTACACCGGGGAGCTGTTTTTT
>TRBV14|few|TRBJ1-2|13|NA
CASSLERRGGYTF
TGTGCCAGCAGCCTGGAGCGCCGAGGTGGCTACACCTTC
>TRBV7-6|NA|TRBJ1-1|18|TRBD1
CASSLGTGQGGMNTEAFF
TGTGCCAGCAGCTTAGGAACGGGACAGGGGGGGATGAACACTGAAGCTTTCTTT
>TRBV6-1|NA|TRBJ2-7|16|NA
CASSQGGDGPTYEQYF
TGTGCCAGCAGTCAAGGGGGGGATGGCCCTACCTACGAGCAGTACTTC
>TRBV6-6|NA|TRBJ2-7|17|TRBD1
CASSPPRDRGRWNEQYF
TGTGCCAGCAGTCCCCCGCGGGACAGGGGGCGGTGGAACGAGCAGTACTTC
>TRBV27|NA|TRBJ1-3|14|NA
CASSLGGLGNTIYF
TGTGCCAGCAGTTTAGGAGGGCTCGGAAACACCATATATTTT
>TRBV6-4|few|TRBJ2-1|15|NA
CASKKGDGSVNEQFF
TGTGCCAGCAAAAAGGGGGACGGCAGTGTCAATGAGCAGTTCTTC
>TRBV5-1|few|TRBJ2-7|13|NA
CASSFVTSYEQYF
TGCGCCAGCAGCTTCGTGACTAGTTACGAGCAGTACTTC
>TRBV7-2|NA|TRBJ1-1|16|TRBD1
CASSSVEGAWDTEAFF
TGTGCCAGCAGCTCCGTAGAGGGGGCTTGGGACACTGAAGCTTTCTTT
>TRBV12-3/TRBV12-4|NA|TRBJ2-1|12|NA
CASRTIAGEQFF
TGTGCCAGCAGGACGATAGCCGGTGAGCAGTTCTTC
>TRBV24-1|NA|TRBJ2-2|13|TRBD2
CATGTSGTGELFF
TGTGCCACCGGGACTAGCGGCACCGGGGAGCTGTTTTTT
>TRBV9|NA|TRBJ2-7|15|NA
CASSVLAGDNTEQYF
TGTGCCAGCAGCGTTCTCGCAGGGGACAATACCGAGCAGTACTTC
>TRBV18|NA|TRBJ2-1|13|TRBD2
CASSVGLASEQFF
TGTGCCAGCTCGGTGGGACTAGCATCTGAGCAGTTCTTC
>TRBV6-4|few|TRBJ2-6|15|NA
CASSETATGANVLTF
TGTGCCAGCAGTGAAACAGCCACCGGGGCCAACGTCCTGACTTTC
>TRBV9|NA|TRBJ2-2|16|TRBD2
CASSVELAGATGELFF
TGTGCCAGCAGCGTAGAACTAGCGGGAGCTACCGGGGAGCTGTTTTTT
>TRBV5-6|NA|TRBJ2-5|16|TRBD2
CASSTLTRGVQETQYF
TGTGCCAGCAGCACACTGACCCGGGGGGTTCAAGAGACCCAGTACTTC
>TRBV5-6|NA|TRBJ2-3|19|NA
CASSWRQVALYRSTDTQYF
TGTGCCAGCAGCTGGAGACAGGTGGCGTTGTACCGGAGCACAGATACGCAGTATTTT